A selection of T cell receptor beta chains follows, all from one sample in a study of T cell responses to AZD1222 COVID-19 vaccine. Sequencing was performed with immunoSEQ multiplex PCR; in TCRdb, only in-frame clones are kept and a portion is missing. The sample shows over 100,000 clones, roughly 90% of them seen only once. The source material was peripheral blood, sampled on day 0 of AZD1222 vaccination. The source of these receptors is an adult in good health. Both conserved end residues are part of each CDR3. A D gene is named only where the DNA matches it firmly. Some rows mark clone size as missing; the rest say once, few, many or name a class of expanded clone.

size: -
J: TRBJ1-1
V: TRBV7-9
length: 13
D: -
DNA: TGTGCCAGCAGCTTGGACGGGGACACTGAAGCTTTCTTT
CDR3: CASSLDGDTEAFF

size: -
J: TRBJ1-4
V: TRBV9
length: 15
D: -
DNA: TGTGCCAGCAGCGTAGGACCCCTTCGGGTCGAAAAACTGTTTTTT
CDR3: CASSVGPLRVEKLFF

size: -
J: TRBJ2-1
V: TRBV5-1
length: 14
D: TRBD2
DNA: TGCGCCAGCGGAGGCGGGGGGCCTTACAATGAGCAGTTCTTC
CDR3: CASGGGGPYNEQFF

size: -
J: TRBJ1-6
V: TRBV9
length: 15
D: -
DNA: TGTGCCAGCAGCCCTTTACAGGGAGACAATTCACCCCTCCACTTT
CDR3: CASSPLQGDNSPLHF

size: -
J: TRBJ2-1
V: TRBV5-1
length: 15
D: TRBD1
DNA: TGCGCCAGCAGCGAAACAGGGGATCCCTCCCATGAGCAGTTCTTC
CDR3: CASSETGDPSHEQFF

size: -
J: TRBJ1-1
V: TRBV7-9
length: 13
D: -
DNA: TGTGCCAGCGACAGTGCCAATGGCGTGAAAGCTTTCTTT
CDR3: CASDSANGVKAFF

size: -
J: TRBJ1-1
V: TRBV30
length: 11
D: TRBD1
DNA: TGTGCTTCGGGGAGACAGGGTGAAGCTTTCTTT
CDR3: CASGRQGEAFF

size: -
J: TRBJ1-6
V: TRBV19
length: 13
D: -
DNA: TGTGCCAGTAGTATAGGAAGGTGGTCACCCCTCCACTTT
CDR3: CASSIGRWSPLHF

size: -
J: TRBJ1-5
V: TRBV6-2/TRBV6-3
length: 15
D: -
DNA: TGTGCCAGCAGTATCTTAGGAGGGAGCAATCAGCCCCAGCATTTT
CDR3: CASSILGGSNQPQHF

size: -
J: TRBJ2-2
V: TRBV5-1
length: 13
D: TRBD1
DNA: TGCGCCAGCCGGGGACAGGGCACCGGGGAGCTGTTTTTT
CDR3: CASRGQGTGELFF

size: -
J: TRBJ2-2
V: TRBV10-3
length: 15
D: -
DNA: TGTGCCATCAGTGTTAGGGGCCCCCCAACCGGGGAGCTGTTTTTT
CDR3: CAISVRGPPTGELFF

size: few
J: TRBJ1-1
V: TRBV5-1
length: 13
D: -
DNA: TGCGCCAGCAGCAACGCCCCGGGAACTGAAGCTTTCTTT
CDR3: CASSNAPGTEAFF

size: -
J: TRBJ2-5
V: TRBV5-1
length: 15
D: -
DNA: TGCGCCAGCAGCTTGGCGGGGGCAAGGCGGGAGACCCAGTACTTC
CDR3: CASSLAGARRETQYF

size: -
J: TRBJ2-1
V: TRBV3-1/TRBV3-2
length: 16
D: -
DNA: TGTGCCAGCAGCCATGATGACCCGGACCCCTACAATGAGCAGTTCTTC
CDR3: CASSHDDPDPYNEQFF

size: few
J: TRBJ1-2
V: TRBV10-3
length: 16
D: -
DNA: TGTGCCATCAGTGAGTCGAGGGATAGGGTCGTCTATGGCTACACCTTC
CDR3: CAISESRDRVVYGYTF

size: -
J: TRBJ2-3
V: TRBV15
length: 15
D: TRBD2
DNA: TGTGCCACCAGCAGAGGACTAGCGGGCACAGATACGCAGTATTTT
CDR3: CATSRGLAGTDTQYF

size: -
J: TRBJ2-3
V: TRBV19
length: 14
D: -
DNA: TGTGCCAGTCTTGACGGGGGGCAGGCAGATACGCAGTATTTT
CDR3: CASLDGGQADTQYF

size: -
J: TRBJ1-5
V: TRBV6-1
length: 16
D: TRBD1
DNA: TGTGCCAGCAGTGAAGCAGGGACAGGGTTGGGTCAGCCCCAGCATTTT
CDR3: CASSEAGTGLGQPQHF

size: -
J: TRBJ2-3
V: TRBV11-2
length: 19
D: -
DNA: TGTGCCAGCAGCTTAGGGAGGGTAGGTGGGCGTGGAGGCACAGATACGCAGTATTTT
CDR3: CASSLGRVGGRGGTDTQYF

size: -
J: TRBJ2-7
V: TRBV7-9
length: 12
D: -
DNA: TGTGCCAGCAGCACCCAGGGCTACGAGCAGTACTTC
CDR3: CASSTQGYEQYF

size: few
J: TRBJ2-5
V: TRBV2
length: 12
D: -
DNA: TGTGCCAGCAGCGTCCGCCAAGAGACCCAGTACTTC
CDR3: CASSVRQETQYF

size: -
J: TRBJ2-2
V: TRBV3-1/TRBV3-2
length: 14
D: -
DNA: TGTGCCAGCAGCCAAGGGAGGTACGCCGGGGAGCTGTTTTTT
CDR3: CASSQGRYAGELFF

size: -
J: TRBJ2-2
V: TRBV5-4
length: 15
D: -
DNA: TGTGCCAGCAGCTCTCCTCGGTCCAACACCGGGGAGCTGTTTTTT
CDR3: CASSSPRSNTGELFF

size: -
J: TRBJ1-2
V: TRBV18
length: 14
D: -
DNA: TGTGCCAGCTCACCATTCAAGGGCCGAGATGGCTACACCTTC
CDR3: CASSPFKGRDGYTF

size: -
J: TRBJ2-2
V: TRBV2
length: 15
D: -
DNA: TGTGCCAGCAGGAACCGGGACACGAACACCGGGGAGCTGTTTTTT
CDR3: CASRNRDTNTGELFF

size: -
J: TRBJ1-2
V: TRBV12-5
length: 16
D: -
DNA: TGTGCTAGTGGTTTGTGGGGGGGACTCCTCAACTATGGCTACACCTTC
CDR3: CASGLWGGLLNYGYTF

size: -
J: TRBJ2-3
V: TRBV21-1
length: 15
D: -
DNA: TGTGCCAGCAGTCCCGAGCGGGGGTTCACAGATACGCAGTATTTT
CDR3: CASSPERGFTDTQYF

size: once
J: TRBJ2-2
V: TRBV19
length: 16
D: -
DNA: TGTGCCAGTAGTCAAGGGCCAGGGGCTATCACCGGGGAGCTGTTTTTT
CDR3: CASSQGPGAITGELFF

size: few
J: TRBJ1-2
V: TRBV24-1
length: 13
D: -
DNA: TGTGCCACCAGTGATTCTGGGGGCAATGGCTACACCTTC
CDR3: CATSDSGGNGYTF

size: -
J: TRBJ1-2
V: TRBV2
length: 15
D: -
DNA: TGTGCCAGCAGTGAAACGGCAGGGGTATCAATTGGCTACACCTTC
CDR3: CASSETAGVSIGYTF

size: -
J: TRBJ2-3
V: TRBV18
length: 13
D: -
DNA: TGTGCCAGCTCAGAGAGGACCACAGATACGCAGTATTTT
CDR3: CASSERTTDTQYF

size: once
J: TRBJ1-5
V: TRBV6-5
length: 14
D: -
DNA: TGTGCCAGCAGTTACTTGGGCAGTGATCAGCCCCAGCATTTT
CDR3: CASSYLGSDQPQHF

size: once
J: TRBJ1-1
V: TRBV30
length: 15
D: -
DNA: TGTGCCTGCCCTAGGAGGGGGGGCCGGAACACTGAAGCTTTCTTT
CDR3: CACPRRGGRNTEAFF

size: -
J: TRBJ2-7
V: TRBV6-6
length: 13
D: -
DNA: TGTGCCAGCACCCCTCGGGTTTCGGACGAGCAGTACTTC
CDR3: CASTPRVSDEQYF

size: -
J: TRBJ1-3
V: TRBV6-5
length: 15
D: -
DNA: TGTGCCAGCAGTTCGGATTTTATCTCTGGAAACACCATATATTTT
CDR3: CASSSDFISGNTIYF

size: -
J: TRBJ1-5
V: TRBV30
length: 13
D: -
DNA: TGTGCCTGGAGGGGGAACAGTTATCAGCCCCAGCATTTT
CDR3: CAWRGNSYQPQHF

size: -
J: TRBJ1-6
V: TRBV5-5
length: 12
D: -
DNA: TGTGCCAGCAGCTTGGACCCTTCACCCCTCCACTTT
CDR3: CASSLDPSPLHF

size: -
J: TRBJ1-2
V: TRBV6-5
length: 15
D: TRBD1
DNA: TGTGCCAGCAGGCTGTCCGGGACAGGGGGCTGGGGCTACACCTTC
CDR3: CASRLSGTGGWGYTF

size: -
J: TRBJ2-2
V: TRBV6-5
length: 16
D: -
DNA: TGTGCCAGCAGTTCCCCTGGCCGGGCGAACACCGGGGAGCTGTTTTTT
CDR3: CASSSPGRANTGELFF